Each of the 18 T cell receptor beta chains below was sequenced from the same sample in a study of cytomegalovirus exposure and HLA in healthy donors. Researchers ran the PCR with 60 Vbeta and 13 Jbeta primers. The repertoire was sequenced with immunoSEQ multiplex PCR; TCRdb's copy has only in-frame clones and lacks some. The sample lists around 150,000 clones, around 80% occurring once. Sample: PBMCs. The receptors come from a male donor in good health and CMV-seronegative.

The chain links TRBV4-2 to TRBJ2-7; no definite D call. Trimming removed 4 bases at V and 2 bases at J, with 9 bases between. From germline, CDR1 is LGHNA and CDR2 YNFKEQ. CDR3 size: 13 residues. CDR3 bases: TGTGCCAGCAGCCCTCTCGACACCTACGAGCAGTACTTC. It encodes CASSPLDTYEQYF.

This clone was observed a handful of times. A much larger clone differs by one base, so this may be a read error. This CDR3 is CASSPAEARVEAFF. The CDR3 DNA follows: TGTGCCAGCAGCCCCGCGGAGGCTAGAGTGGAAGCTTTCTTT. The rearrangement links TRBV7-3 to TRBJ1-1; no reliable D call. V was cut by 5 bases and J by 8 bases, with 18 bases left in between. The CDR3 covers 14 residues. Germline values: CDR1 SGHTA, CDR2 FQGTGA.

The chain employs TRBV5-1 and TRBJ1-2; 8 positions agree with TRBD1. The V and J ends lost 4 bases and 5 bases, in that order; junction bases with no gene match: 10. Germline V gene data show CDR1 as SGHRS and CDR2 as YFSETQ. The CDR3 loop spans 15 amino acids. The CDR3, as DNA: TGCGCCAGCAGCACCCTGGACAGGGTCGGGTATGGCTACACCTTC. Encoded protein: CASSTLDRVGYGYTF.

With regard to this clone: The identical CDR3 is also encoded by other nucleotide sequences in the sample. This chain links TRBV5-1 with TRBJ2-5; D might be TRBD1 (5 bases). CDR3 length equals 17 residues. CDR1 and CDR2 from the germline V gene are SGHRS and YFSETQ. V was trimmed by 2 bases and J by 1 base, leaving 18 bases between them. CDR3 bases: TGCGCCAGCAGCTTCGACCCGTTTAGGGGTTTCCAAGAGACCCAGTACTTC. This translates into CASSFDPFRGFQETQYF.

The V and J genes are TRBV27 and TRBJ2-2; 10 positions match TRBD1. Germline assignment: CDR1 MNHEY and CDR2 SMNVEV (reference sequence). V lost 2 bases, J lost 4 bases, and 7 bases stayed unmatched. The CDR3 is 17 residues long. The CDR3 region is CASSLGQGVSGTGELFF. The CDR3 region has the DNA TGTGCCAGCAGTTTAGGACAGGGGGTGTCTGGCACCGGGGAGCTGTTTTTT.

The chain employs TRBV29-1 and TRBJ2-3; D is ambiguous. V lost 6 bases and J lost 0, with 13 bases in between. There are 14 residues in the CDR3. The germline CDR1 and CDR2 sequences are SQVTM and ANQGSEA. DNA of the CDR3: TGCAGCGTCCCACGCGGCGGAAGCACAGATACGCAGTATTTT. The encoded protein is CSVPRGGSTDTQYF.

The rearrangement uses TRBV28 and TRBJ2-1, with 9 bases lining up with TRBD1. Germline V lookup: CDR1 MDHEN, CDR2 SYDVKM. CDR3 length equals 13 residues. After removal of 8 bases from V and 3 bases from J, the junction contained 2 bases not matched to a gene. The CDR3 loop reads CASWDRVYNEQFF. The CDR3 DNA sequence: TGTGCCAGCTGGGACAGGGTCTACAATGAGCAGTTCTTC.

The chain couples TRBV6-1 to TRBJ2-7; the D is unclear. V lost 1 base to trimming and J lost 0 bases, with 10 bases between them. The CDR3 length is 15 residues. CDR1 is MNHNS, CDR2 SASEGT, per germline. This CDR3 reads CASSEVGSASYEQYF. As DNA, the CDR3 is TGTGCCAGCAGTGAAGTGGGCTCGGCCTCCTACGAGCAGTACTTC.

V usage is TRBV6-6 and J usage is TRBJ2-7; the match to TRBD1 covers 7 bases. Germline CDR1 and CDR2: MNHNY and SVGAGI (reference sequence). The V and J ends lost 4 bases and 0 bases, in that order; junction bases with no gene match: 9. The CDR3 is made up of 16 amino acids. The CDR3 bases are TGTGCCAGCAGTTTGGGGGCAGGGGGTAGCTCCTACGAGCAGTACTTC. Translated, it gives CASSLGAGGSSYEQYF.

This clone was detected once. The chain combines TRBV18 with TRBJ2-7, with D perhaps TRBD1 (6 bases). V lost 4 bases and J 3 bases, leaving 10 bases between the germline ends. The CDR3 totals 13 residues. Germline V gives CDR1 KGHSH, CDR2 LQKENI. The DNA for the CDR3 is TGTGCCAGCTCACTCGAACAGGGCTACGAGCAGTACTTC. Translated, it gives CASSLEQGYEQYF.

This clone has just one count. The chain joins TRBV10-3 to TRBJ2-1; D is undetermined. This CDR3 spans 11 amino acids. Trimming removed 6 bases at V and 9 bases at J, with 9 bases between. Germline V CDR1 and CDR2: ENHRY, SYGVKD. The CDR3 sequence is CAISDGGEQFF. CDR3 in DNA: TGTGCCATCAGCGATGGCGGTGAGCAGTTCTTC.

This chain joins TRBV7-8 and TRBJ2-3; the match to TRBD2 covers 9 bases. Germline CDR1 SGHVS, CDR2 FQNEAQ. This CDR3 is 16 amino acids long. The V segment lost 5 bases and the J segment 2 bases; nucleotides outside the gene matches: 8. The CDR3 sequence: CASSRRTSAFTDTQYF. As DNA, the CDR3 is TGTGCCAGCAGCCGCCGGACTAGCGCCTTCACAGATACGCAGTATTTT.

The genes are TRBV7-2 and TRBJ1-5; D is possibly TRBD1 (5 bases). Trimming shortened V by 2 bases and J by 1 base, and 18 bases separated the two germline ends. CDR1 is SGHTA and CDR2 is FQGNSA in the germline V gene. This CDR3 contains 18 residues. CDR3 residues: CASSLYPQTAGSNQPQHF. CDR3 DNA: TGTGCCAGCAGCTTATACCCCCAGACAGCCGGCAGCAATCAGCCCCAGCATTTT. Full variable domain (rest looked up from reference TRBV7-2 and TRBJ1-5): GAGVSQSPSNKVTEKGKDVELRCDPISGHTALYWYRQSLGQGLEFLIYFQGNSAPDKSGLPSDRFSAERTGGSVSTLTIQRTQQEDSAVYLCASSLYPQTAGSNQPQHFGDGTRLSIL.

This clone was recorded a few times. The V call is TRBV6-5, the J call TRBJ2-1; 7 bases align to TRBD1. Germline V CDR1 and CDR2: MNHEY, SVGAGI. J was trimmed by 9 bases and V by 8 bases; bases with no gene match: 13. The CDR3 totals 14 residues. The CDR3 nucleotides read TGTGCCAGCTTCAGGGGGACCACTGGGGGTGAGCAGTTCTTC. This translates into CASFRGTTGGEQFF.

The gene calls are TRBV6-1 and TRBJ1-6; D not resolved. Per germline, CDR1 MNHNS and CDR2 SASEGT. The V end lost 2 bases, the J end lost 8 bases, and 10 bases lay between the germline ends. The CDR3 contains 14 residues. CDR3 DNA sequence: TGTGCCAGCAGTGAACCGGAGGCCTATTCACCCCTCCACTTT. It yields the protein CASSEPEAYSPLHF.

Here the CDR3 DNA reads TGTGCCAGCAGCGGGGGACAGAACACTGAAGCTTTCTTT. This translates into CASSGGQNTEAFF. The chain uses TRBV5-5 and TRBJ1-1; possibly TRBD1 for D (6 bases). Trimming pared 4 bases from V and 1 base from J, leaving 8 bases between. This CDR3 region has 13 residues. Germline lookup yields CDR1 SGHKS and CDR2 YYEKEE (reference sequence).

A few counts support this clone. This chain connects TRBV27 to TRBJ1-1; 7 nucleotides line up with TRBD1. J gave up 6 bases and V 5 bases, and 9 bases lay outside the gene matches. The CDR3 contains 14 residues. Germline CDR1 and CDR2: MNHEY and SMNVEV (reference sequence). CDR3 in DNA: TGTGCCAGCAGTCTCCGACAGGGTGGGGCTGAAGCTTTCTTT. Its translation: CASSLRQGGAEAFF.

The rearrangement joins TRBV4-3 to TRBJ2-1; 11 positions match TRBD2. The germline gives CDR1 LGHNA, CDR2 YSLEER. V dropped 3 bases and J dropped 2; count of bases not matched to a gene: 6. This CDR3 spans 17 amino acids. The CDR3 loop reads CASSQDSGRATYNEQFF. CDR3 sequence (DNA): TGCGCCAGCAGCCAGGATAGCGGGAGGGCGACCTACAATGAGCAGTTCTTC.